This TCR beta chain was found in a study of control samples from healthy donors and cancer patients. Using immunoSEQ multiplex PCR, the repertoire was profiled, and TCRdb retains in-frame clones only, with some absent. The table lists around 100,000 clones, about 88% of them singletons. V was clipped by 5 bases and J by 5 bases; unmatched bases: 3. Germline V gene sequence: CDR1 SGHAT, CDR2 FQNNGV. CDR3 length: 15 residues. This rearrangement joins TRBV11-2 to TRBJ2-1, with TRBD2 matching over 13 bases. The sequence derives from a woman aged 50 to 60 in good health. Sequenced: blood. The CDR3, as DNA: TGTGCCAGCAGCCCCGGACTAGCGGGAGACAATGAGCAGTTCTTC. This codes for CASSPGLAGDNEQFF.